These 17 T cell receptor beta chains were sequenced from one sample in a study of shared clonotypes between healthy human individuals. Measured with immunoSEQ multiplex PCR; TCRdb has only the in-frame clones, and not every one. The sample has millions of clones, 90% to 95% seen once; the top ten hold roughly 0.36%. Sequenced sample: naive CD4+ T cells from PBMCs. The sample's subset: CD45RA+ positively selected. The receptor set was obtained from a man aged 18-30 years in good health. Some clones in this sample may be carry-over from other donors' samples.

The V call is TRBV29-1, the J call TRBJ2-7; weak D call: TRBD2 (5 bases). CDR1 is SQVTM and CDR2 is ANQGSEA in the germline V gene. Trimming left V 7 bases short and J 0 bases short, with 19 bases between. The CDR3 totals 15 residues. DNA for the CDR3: TGCAGCGCAAAGGAGTGGCGGACTGGCTCCTACGAGCAGTACTTC. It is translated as CSAKEWRTGSYEQYF.

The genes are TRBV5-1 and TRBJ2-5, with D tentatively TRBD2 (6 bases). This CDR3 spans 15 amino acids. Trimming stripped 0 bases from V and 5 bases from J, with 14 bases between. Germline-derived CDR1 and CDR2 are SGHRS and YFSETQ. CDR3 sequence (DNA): TGCGCCAGCAGCTTGGCAGGAGGGAATCGGGAGACCCAGTACTTC. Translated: CASSLAGGNRETQYF.

The CDR3 sequence is CASSAQGRLYSGANVLTF. The CDR3 DNA is TGTGCCAGCAGTGCCCAAGGACGTCTCTACTCTGGGGCCAACGTCCTGACTTTC. The rearrangement links TRBV2 to TRBJ2-6, with unresolved D. Deletions cut 4 bases from V and 0 bases from J, with 16 bases between. The CDR3 length is 18 residues. In germline, CDR1 is SNHLY, CDR2 FYNNEI.

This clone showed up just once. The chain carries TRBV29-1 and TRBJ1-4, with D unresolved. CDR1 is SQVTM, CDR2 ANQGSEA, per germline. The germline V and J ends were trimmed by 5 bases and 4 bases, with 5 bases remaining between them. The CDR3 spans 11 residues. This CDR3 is CSVFNNEKLFF. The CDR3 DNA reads TGCAGCGTTTTCAATAATGAAAAACTGTTTTTT.

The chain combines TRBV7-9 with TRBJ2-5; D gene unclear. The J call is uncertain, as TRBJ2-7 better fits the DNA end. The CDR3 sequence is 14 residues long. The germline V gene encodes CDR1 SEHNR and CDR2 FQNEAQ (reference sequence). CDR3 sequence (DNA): TGTGCCAGCAGGGTAGGCCCGAGCTCCTACGAGCAGTACTTC. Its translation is CASRVGPSSYEQYF.

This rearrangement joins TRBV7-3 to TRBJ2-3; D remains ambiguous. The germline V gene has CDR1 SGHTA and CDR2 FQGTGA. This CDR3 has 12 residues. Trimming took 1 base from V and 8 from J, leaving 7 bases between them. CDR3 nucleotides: TGTGCCAGCAGCTTAAATGGAGTTACGCAGTATTTT. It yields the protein CASSLNGVTQYF.

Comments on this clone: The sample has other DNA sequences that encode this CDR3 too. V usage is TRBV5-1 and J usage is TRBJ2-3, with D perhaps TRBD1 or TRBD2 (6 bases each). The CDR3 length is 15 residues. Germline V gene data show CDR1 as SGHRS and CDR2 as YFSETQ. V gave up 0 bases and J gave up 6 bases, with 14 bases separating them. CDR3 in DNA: TGCGCCAGCAGCTTGGGGGGGGCGCCCCCCGATACGCAGTATTTT. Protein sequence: CASSLGGAPPDTQYF.

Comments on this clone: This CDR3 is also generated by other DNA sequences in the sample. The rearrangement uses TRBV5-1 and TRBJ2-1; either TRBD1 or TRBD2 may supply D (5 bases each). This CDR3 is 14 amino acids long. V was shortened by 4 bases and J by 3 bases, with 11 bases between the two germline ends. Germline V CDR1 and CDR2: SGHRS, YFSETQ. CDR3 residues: CASSVGGSYNEQFF. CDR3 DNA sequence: TGCGCCAGCAGCGTTGGGGGTAGCTACAATGAGCAGTTCTTC.

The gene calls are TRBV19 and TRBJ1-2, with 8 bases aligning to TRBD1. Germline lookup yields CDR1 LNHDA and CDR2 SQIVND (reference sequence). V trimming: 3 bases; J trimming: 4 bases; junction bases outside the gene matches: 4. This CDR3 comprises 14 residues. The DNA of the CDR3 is TGTGCCAGTAGTATTCTGGACAGGGCCTATGGCTACACCTTC. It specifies CASSILDRAYGYTF.

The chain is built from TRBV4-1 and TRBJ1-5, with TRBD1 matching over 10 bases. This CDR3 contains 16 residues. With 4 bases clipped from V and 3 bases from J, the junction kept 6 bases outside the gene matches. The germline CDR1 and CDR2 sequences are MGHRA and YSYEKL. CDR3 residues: CASSPRDRGDNQPQHF. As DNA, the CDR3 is TGCGCCAGCAGCCCGAGGGACAGGGGTGACAATCAGCCCCAGCATTTT.

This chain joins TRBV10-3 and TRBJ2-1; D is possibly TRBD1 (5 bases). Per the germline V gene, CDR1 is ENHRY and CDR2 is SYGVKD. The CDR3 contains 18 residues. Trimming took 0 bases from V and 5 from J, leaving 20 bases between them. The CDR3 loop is CAISESNSDLGEDNEQFF. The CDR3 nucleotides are TGTGCCATCAGTGAGTCGAATTCCGACCTAGGGGAAGACAATGAGCAGTTCTTC.

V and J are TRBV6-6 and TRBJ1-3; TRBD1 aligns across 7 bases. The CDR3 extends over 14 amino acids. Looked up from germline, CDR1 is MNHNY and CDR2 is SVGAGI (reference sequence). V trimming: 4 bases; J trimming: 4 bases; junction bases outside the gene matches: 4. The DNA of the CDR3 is TGTGCCAGCAGTTTACAGGGGCAAGGAAACACCATATATTTT. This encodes CASSLQGQGNTIYF.

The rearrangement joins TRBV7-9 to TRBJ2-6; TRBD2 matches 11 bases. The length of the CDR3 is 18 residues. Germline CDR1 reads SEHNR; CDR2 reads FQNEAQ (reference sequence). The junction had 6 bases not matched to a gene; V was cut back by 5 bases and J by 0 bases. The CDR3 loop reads CASSPGTSGSSGANVLTF. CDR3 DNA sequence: TGTGCCAGCAGCCCAGGGACTAGCGGTAGCTCTGGGGCCAACGTCCTGACTTTC. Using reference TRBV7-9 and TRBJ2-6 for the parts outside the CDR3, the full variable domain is DTGVSQNPRHKITKRGQNVTFRCDPISEHNRLYWYRQTLGQGPEFLTYFQNEAQLEKSRLLSDRFSAERPKGSFSTLEIQRTEQGDSAMYLCASSPGTSGSSGANVLTFGAGSRLTVL.

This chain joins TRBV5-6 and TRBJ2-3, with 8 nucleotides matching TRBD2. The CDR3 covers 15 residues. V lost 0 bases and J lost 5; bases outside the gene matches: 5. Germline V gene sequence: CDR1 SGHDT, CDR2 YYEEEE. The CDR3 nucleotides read TGTGCCAGCAGCTTGGTTAGCGGGACGGGAGATACGCAGTATTTT. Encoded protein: CASSLVSGTGDTQYF.

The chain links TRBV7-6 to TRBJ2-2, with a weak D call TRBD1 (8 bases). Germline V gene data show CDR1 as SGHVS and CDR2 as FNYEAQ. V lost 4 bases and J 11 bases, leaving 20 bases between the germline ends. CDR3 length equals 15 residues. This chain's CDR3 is CASSSYRGEGPELFF. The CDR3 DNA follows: TGTGCCAGCAGCTCCTACAGGGGGGAGGGCCCTGAGCTGTTTTTT.

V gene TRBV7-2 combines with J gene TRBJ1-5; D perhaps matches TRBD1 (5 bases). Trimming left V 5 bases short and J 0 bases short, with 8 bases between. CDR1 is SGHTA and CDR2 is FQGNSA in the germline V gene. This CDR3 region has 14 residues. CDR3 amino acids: CASSPGYSNQPQHF. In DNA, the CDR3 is TGTGCCAGCAGCCCAGGGTATAGCAATCAGCCCCAGCATTTT. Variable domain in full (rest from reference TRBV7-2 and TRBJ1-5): GAGVSQSPSNKVTEKGKDVELRCDPISGHTALYWYRQSLGQGLEFLIYFQGNSAPDKSGLPSDRFSAERTGGSVSTLTIQRTQQEDSAVYLCASSPGYSNQPQHFGDGTRLSIL.

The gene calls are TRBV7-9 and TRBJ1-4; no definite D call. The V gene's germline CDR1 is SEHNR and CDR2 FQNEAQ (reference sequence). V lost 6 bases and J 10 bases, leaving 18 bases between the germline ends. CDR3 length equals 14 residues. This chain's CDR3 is CASSQDLTSGKLFF. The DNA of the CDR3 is TGTGCCAGCAGTCAGGACCTGACTAGTGGAAAACTGTTTTTT.